The rows below give T cell receptor beta chains drawn from one sample of a study of blood T cells in healthy people across ages. TCRdb passed the 5' RACE reads through MiXCR, listing each CDR3 protein once. This table has about a million distinct CDR3 sequences, about 48% appearing once. What was sequenced was blood. Source of these receptors: a young man in good health. Both conserved end residues are part of each CDR3. The D gene is left open where the match is weak. Some rows have no size entry. The others give once, few or many, or a class for an expanded clone.

>TRBV5-1|NA|TRBJ2-4|15|few
TGCGCCAGCAGCCCCGACCCCGAAGCCAAAAACATTCAGTACTTC
CASSPDPEAKNIQYF
>TRBV7-2|NA|TRBJ1-3|13|once
TGTGCCAGCAGCTTCAGGGTGGCAAACACCATATATTTT
CASSFRVANTIYF
>TRBV7-2|TRBD1|TRBJ1-4|15|NA
TGTGCCAGCAGGCGGGGAGGGACAGGGTATGAAAAACTGTTTTTT
CASRRGGTGYEKLFF
>TRBV20-1|TRBD1|TRBJ1-2|12|NA
TGCAGTGCTCAGGACAGGGGGCGGGGCTACACCTTC
CSAQDRGRGYTF
>TRBV20-1|NA|TRBJ1-2|13|few
TGCAGTGCCCCCGGTCCGGGATACTATGGCTACACCTTC
CSAPGPGYYGYTF
>TRBV7-2|TRBD1|TRBJ2-7|15|many
TGTGCCAGCAGCCGGGGACAGGGGAGCTCCTACGAGCAGTACTTC
CASSRGQGSSYEQYF
>TRBV6-5|NA|TRBJ2-4|16|once
TGTGCCAGCAGTTCAGCAGGGGGCGGGGGCAAAAACATTCAGTACTTC
CASSSAGGGGKNIQYF
>TRBV4-3|NA|TRBJ1-3|16|NA
TGCGCCAGCAGCCAAGATATACCTAGGATGGGAAACACCATATATTTT
CASSQDIPRMGNTIYF
>TRBV5-5|TRBD2|TRBJ2-3|16|few
TGTGCCAGCAGCAGACTAGCGGGGGGGGCTTCAGATACGCAGTATTTT
CASSRLAGGASDTQYF
>TRBV15|NA|TRBJ2-7|13|few
TGTGCCACCAGCAGATCAGGGGATTACGAGCAGTACTTC
CATSRSGDYEQYF
>TRBV12-3/TRBV12-4|NA|TRBJ1-6|15|NA
TGTGCCAGCAGTACCAGGGACGGTGCCGATTCACCCCTCCACTTT
CASSTRDGADSPLHF
>TRBV10-3|NA|TRBJ1-2|14|NA
TGTGCCATCAGTGACTCGAAGTCTAACTATGGCTACACCTTC
CAISDSKSNYGYTF
>TRBV13|TRBD1|TRBJ1-2|14|few
TGTGCCAGCAGCTTAACTGGGACAGTCTATGGCTACACCTTC
CASSLTGTVYGYTF
>TRBV27|NA|TRBJ2-7|16|NA
TGTGCCAGCAGTTTACCCTCGATTGGGGGGATTTACGAGCAGTACTTC
CASSLPSIGGIYEQYF
>TRBV6-6|TRBD1|TRBJ1-2|15|NA
TGTGCCAGCAGCATAAGACAGGGCTTGGACTATGGCTACACCTTC
CASSIRQGLDYGYTF
>TRBV20-1|TRBD2|TRBJ2-1|16|NA
TGCAGTGCTAGAGTGCTTAGCGGGCGGGTATTGTATGAGCAGTTCTTC
CSARVLSGRVLYEQFF
>TRBV7-2|NA|TRBJ2-2|14|once
TGTGCCAGCAGCGTAGAGAGGAGACAAGGGGAGCTGTTTTTT
CASSVERRQGELFF
>TRBV7-9|NA|TRBJ1-5|17|NA
TGTGCCAGCAGCTCTTACAGGGACCTCGGAAGCAATCAGCCCCAGCATTTT
CASSSYRDLGSNQPQHF
>TRBV4-1|NA|TRBJ1-1|15|once
TGCGCCAGCAGCCAAGATGGGGGGGCGAACACTGAAGCTTTCTTT
CASSQDGGANTEAFF
>TRBV7-9|NA|TRBJ1-6|17|NA
TGTGCCAGCAGCCCGGATCCCGGGACGGGGGACAATTCACCCCTCCACTTT
CASSPDPGTGDNSPLHF
>TRBV14|NA|TRBJ2-2|14|once
TGTGCCAGCAGCCTAGTCCAGGGAGGAGGGGAGCTGTTTTTT
CASSLVQGGGELFF
>TRBV13|NA|TRBJ1-1|14|NA
TGTGTCAGCAGACAGGACGTAGGTGTAAATGAAGCTTTCTTT
CVSRQDVGVNEAFF
>TRBV29-1|NA|TRBJ1-2|11|NA
TGCAGCGTTGATGAGAGCTCCGGCTACACCTTC
CSVDESSGYTF
>TRBV11-2|NA|TRBJ2-3|16|NA
TGTGCCAGCAGCTTAGTTAGCGGATCTAGCACAGATACGCAGTATTTT
CASSLVSGSSTDTQYF
>TRBV2|NA|TRBJ1-4|15|few
TGTGCCAGCAATTCAAGGGCAGGGCGAAATGAAAAACTGTTTTTT
CASNSRAGRNEKLFF
>TRBV10-3|NA|TRBJ1-2|14|few
TGTGCCATCAGTGCCCCCGAGGCTAACTATGGCTACACCTTC
CAISAPEANYGYTF
>TRBV4-3|TRBD1|TRBJ1-2|15|NA
TGCGCCAGCAGCCAAGACGGGACAGGGGCCCGCGGCTACACCTTC
CASSQDGTGARGYTF
>TRBV7-9|TRBD2|TRBJ2-3|14|NA
TGTGCCAGCAGCGGTAGCGGGCGCACAGATACGCAGTATTTT
CASSGSGRTDTQYF
>TRBV5-1|TRBD1|TRBJ1-6|14|NA
TGCGCCAGCAGTTCGGACAGGGGTTATTCACCCCTCCACTTT
CASSSDRGYSPLHF
>TRBV5-1|NA|TRBJ2-1|14|NA
TGCGCCAGCAGCGTGGACAGATCCTACAATGAGCAGTTCTTC
CASSVDRSYNEQFF
>TRBV7-2|NA|TRBJ1-2|17|NA
TGTGCCAGCAGCCCCCGTGGGGGGCAGATAGCTAACTATGGCTACACCTTC
CASSPRGGQIANYGYTF
>TRBV9|NA|TRBJ2-7|15|NA
TGTGCCAGCAGCCCCTTCGGAGGATCCCCCTACGAGCAGTACTTC
CASSPFGGSPYEQYF
>TRBV29-1|NA|TRBJ1-4|13|few
TGCAGCGTTGAAGTGGGCCCAGATGAAAAACTGTTTTTT
CSVEVGPDEKLFF
>TRBV10-3|NA|TRBJ2-4|12|NA
TGTGCCATCAATACAGGGTTGGAAGAGCAGTACTTC
CAINTGLEEQYF
>TRBV11-2|TRBD1|TRBJ2-1|21|NA
TGTGCCAGCAGCCAAGGGGGACAGGGACACGGCGTTGGGAGCTCCTACAATGAGCAGTTCTTC
CASSQGGQGHGVGSSYNEQFF
>TRBV11-2|NA|TRBJ2-1|14|NA
TGTGCCAGCAGCCCGCAGACAGCCCGGAATGAGCAGTTCTTC
CASSPQTARNEQFF
>TRBV6-2/TRBV6-3|NA|TRBJ2-6|17|NA
TGTGCCAGCAGCCCCCAGCAGGCTTCCTCTGGGGCCAACGTCCTGACTTTC
CASSPQQASSGANVLTF